A selection of T cell receptor beta chains follows, all from one sample in a study of blood T cell repertoires in COVID-19. Sequencing used immunoSEQ multiplex PCR; TCRdb keeps in-frame clones, though not all of them. The sample lists approximately 270,000 clones, around 89% seen once, with approximately 0.84% in the top ten. The source material was peripheral blood. The receptors were gathered from a young man with acute or convalescent COVID-19. Each CDR3 is given with its conserved first and last residue.

j_call v_call cdr3_length cdr3_aa
TRBJ2-2 TRBV6-5 16 CASSWTSGGAAGELFF
TRBJ1-1 TRBV12-3/TRBV12-4 13 CASSLGQNTEAFF
TRBJ2-5 TRBV28 13 CASSLLQQETQYF
TRBJ1-1 TRBV4-1 14 CASSQVRGGTEAFF
TRBJ1-2 TRBV29-1 12 CSVEGGGYGYTF
TRBJ2-1 TRBV6-2/TRBV6-3 15 CASSSGGGAFNEQFF
TRBJ1-4 TRBV18 15 CASSPRTDSYEKLFF
TRBJ2-2 TRBV3-1/TRBV3-2 14 CASSHDEVTGELFF
TRBJ1-1 TRBV5-8 16 CASSWGQLVMNTEAFF
TRBJ1-1 TRBV4-2 15 CASSQDSGQGLEAFF
TRBJ2-4 TRBV27 21 CASSLSAFGERGDLAKNIQYF
TRBJ2-5 TRBV1 16 CTSADRVAGAPETQYF
TRBJ1-2 TRBV6-6 14 CASSWGQGAFGYTF
TRBJ1-1 TRBV5-1 15 CASSQRQGAGAEAFF
TRBJ1-6 TRBV3-1/TRBV3-2 15 CATGWGGTYNSPLHF
TRBJ2-1 TRBV19 15 CASSPRGSSHNEQFF
TRBJ1-2 TRBV6-5 13 CASRILTGKGYTF
TRBJ2-2 TRBV11-2 15 CASSLGQGRTGELFF
TRBJ2-4 TRBV3-1/TRBV3-2 13 CASSQAAVPAQYF
TRBJ2-2 TRBV6-5 13 CASRGQGTGELFF
TRBJ1-1 TRBV15 13 CATSRAGNTEAFF
TRBJ2-5 TRBV7-9 17 CASSSGIQTSDQETQYF
TRBJ1-6 TRBV12-1 17 CASSFSAQGSGDSPLHF
TRBJ2-7 TRBV10-1 16 CASSESGTSRAYEQYF
TRBJ2-7 TRBV5-5 14 CASSLTRFPYEQYF
TRBJ1-6 TRBV19 16 CASRKGPGLPNSPLHF
TRBJ1-1 TRBV7-3 13 CASSLTREDEAFF
TRBJ2-3 TRBV7-2 13 CASSLAGADTQYF
TRBJ1-2 TRBV20-1 11 CSAPIEGGYTF
TRBJ2-7 TRBV3-1/TRBV3-2 11 CASRAAYEQYF
TRBJ1-2 TRBV7-9 13 CASSFPGRYGYTF
TRBJ1-2 TRBV5-1 15 CASSLYTKTNYGYTF
TRBJ2-1 TRBV7-6 15 CASSSGTDVLDEQFF
TRBJ2-1 TRBV30 16 CAWSHTGLAPHNEQFF
TRBJ1-5 TRBV30 16 CAWSLRGSRGNQPQHF
TRBJ2-7 TRBV28 15 CASSPRTVASYEQYF
TRBJ1-6 TRBV28 15 CASSPTGGLGITLHF
TRBJ1-3 TRBV19 15 CASTDPGGERNTIYF
TRBJ2-7 TRBV28 15 CASSNTGGLTYEQYF
TRBJ1-6 TRBV7-9 15 CASSLLGANNSPLHF
TRBJ1-2 TRBV19 14 CASTAIDRSYGYTF
TRBJ1-1 TRBV28 16 CASSTGRSGGNTEAFF
TRBJ2-1 TRBV15 15 CATSRGGQGRNEQFF
TRBJ2-7 TRBV9 16 CASSPRLAGTSYEQYF
TRBJ1-3 TRBV6-1 17 CASSERVGQISGNTIYF
TRBJ1-4 TRBV28 18 CASSFTPFRVATNEKLFF
TRBJ1-5 TRBV28 15 CASTRTGALNQPQHF
TRBJ1-5 TRBV11-2 19 CASSSLRDSAPKAFQPQHF
TRBJ1-4 TRBV3-1/TRBV3-2 16 CASSRQITGLGEKLFF
TRBJ2-3 TRBV10-1 14 CASRPGSSTDTQYF
TRBJ1-1 TRBV12-3/TRBV12-4 13 CASSRTGVTEAFF
TRBJ2-1 TRBV28 12 CASSTGYNEQFF
TRBJ1-1 TRBV4-2 15 CASSQDTGAYTEAFF
TRBJ2-5 TRBV27 18 CASSLRRPTSVKAETQYF
TRBJ2-4 TRBV28 15 CASRPTSVIRGIQYF
TRBJ1-6 TRBV19 14 CASRDLSYNSPLHF
TRBJ2-1 TRBV11-3 16 CASSLMGTSGYNEQFF
TRBJ1-5 TRBV18 14 CASSQVGQNQPQHF